The count of the clone carrying this TCR beta chain is one. Its specificity is unknown. The data were taken from a study of CD8+ T cells in alopecia areata. Study-wide background: For 6 to 18 months, tofacitinib was taken, and 6 months off drug followed.

Study outcomes and limitations: TCR sharing across patients was less clear than in mice, possibly HLA-related.

Stated treatment: oral pan-JAK inhibitor, 5-10 mg twice daily. RNA was extracted and reverse transcribed into cDNA as the sequencing template. Sequencing used immunoSEQ multiplex PCR; TCRdb keeps in-frame clones, though not all of them. The sample holds hundreds of thousands of clones, roughly three fifths seen once. The receptor comes from a human donor with alopecia areata. The starting material was CD4+ T cells sorted from blood, obtained between weeks 43 and 45, from a patient treated with tofacitinib.

CDR3 region: CSVGGGGIAFF. The CDR3 nucleotides are TGCAGCGTTGGAGGGGGCGGGATAGCTTTCTTT. The chain combines TRBV29-1 with TRBJ1-1; 7 nucleotides align to TRBD1. V was pared by 4 bases and J by 10 bases, with 6 bases of the junction left unmatched. The CDR3 runs to 11 residues. The V gene's germline CDR1 is SQVTM and CDR2 ANQGSEA. The full variable domain, with the rest looked up from reference TRBV29-1 and TRBJ1-1, is SAVISQKPSRDICQRGTSLTIQCQVDSQVTMMFWYRQQPGQSLTLIATANQGSEATYESGFVIDKFPISRPNLTFSTLTVSNMSPEDSSIYLCSVGGGGIAFFGQGTRLTVV.